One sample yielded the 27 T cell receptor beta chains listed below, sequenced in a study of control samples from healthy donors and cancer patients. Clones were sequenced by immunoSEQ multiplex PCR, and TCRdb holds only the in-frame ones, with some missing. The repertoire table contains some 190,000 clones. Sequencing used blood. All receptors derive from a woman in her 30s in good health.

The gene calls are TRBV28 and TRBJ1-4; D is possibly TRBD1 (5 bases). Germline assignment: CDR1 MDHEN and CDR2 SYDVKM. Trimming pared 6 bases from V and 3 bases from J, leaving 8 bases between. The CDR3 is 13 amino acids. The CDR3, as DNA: TGTGCCAGCAGGGGGGGTTCTAATGAAAAACTGTTTTTT. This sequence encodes CASRGGSNEKLFF. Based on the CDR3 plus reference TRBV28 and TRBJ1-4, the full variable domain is DVKVTQSSRYLVKRTGEKVFLECVQDMDHENMFWYRQDPGLGLRLIYFSYDVKMKEKGDIPEGYSVSREKKERFSLILESASTNQTSMYLCASRGGSNEKLFFGSGTQLSVL.

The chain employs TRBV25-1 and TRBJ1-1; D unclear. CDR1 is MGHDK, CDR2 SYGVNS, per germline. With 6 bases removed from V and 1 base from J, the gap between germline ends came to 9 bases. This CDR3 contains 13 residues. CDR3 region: CASSPYSNTEAFF. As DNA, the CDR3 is TGTGCCAGCAGCCCTTACTCGAACACTGAAGCTTTCTTT.

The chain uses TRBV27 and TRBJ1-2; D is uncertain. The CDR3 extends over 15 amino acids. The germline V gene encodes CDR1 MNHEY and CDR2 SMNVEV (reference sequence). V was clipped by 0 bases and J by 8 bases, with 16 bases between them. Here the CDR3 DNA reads TGTGCCAGCAGTTTATCGCCGGCAAGTCCTATCGGCTACACCTTC. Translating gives CASSLSPASPIGYTF.

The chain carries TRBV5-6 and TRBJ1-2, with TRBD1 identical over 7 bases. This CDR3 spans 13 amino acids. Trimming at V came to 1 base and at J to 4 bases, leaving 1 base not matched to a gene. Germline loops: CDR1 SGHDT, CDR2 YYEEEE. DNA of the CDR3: TGTGCCAGCAGCTTGCAGGGGGTCTATGGCTACACCTTC. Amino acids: CASSLQGVYGYTF.

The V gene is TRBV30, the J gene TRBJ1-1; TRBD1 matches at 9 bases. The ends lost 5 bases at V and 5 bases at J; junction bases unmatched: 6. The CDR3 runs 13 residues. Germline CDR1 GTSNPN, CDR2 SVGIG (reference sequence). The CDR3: CAWHRGLGTEAFF. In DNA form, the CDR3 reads TGTGCCTGGCACAGGGGGCTGGGGACTGAAGCTTTCTTT.

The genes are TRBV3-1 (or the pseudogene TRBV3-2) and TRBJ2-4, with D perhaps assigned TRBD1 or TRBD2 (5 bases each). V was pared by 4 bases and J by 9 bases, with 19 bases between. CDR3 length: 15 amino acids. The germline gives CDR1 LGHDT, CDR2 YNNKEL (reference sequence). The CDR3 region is CASSPPGQVLSIQYF. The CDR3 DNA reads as TGTGCCAGCAGCCCCCCGGGGCAGGTCCTAAGCATTCAGTACTTC.

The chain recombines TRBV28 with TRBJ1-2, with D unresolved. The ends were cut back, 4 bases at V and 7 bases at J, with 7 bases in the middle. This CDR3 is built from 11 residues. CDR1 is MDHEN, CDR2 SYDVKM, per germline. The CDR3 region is CASSWVSGYTF. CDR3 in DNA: TGTGCCAGCAGTTGGGTCTCTGGCTACACCTTC.

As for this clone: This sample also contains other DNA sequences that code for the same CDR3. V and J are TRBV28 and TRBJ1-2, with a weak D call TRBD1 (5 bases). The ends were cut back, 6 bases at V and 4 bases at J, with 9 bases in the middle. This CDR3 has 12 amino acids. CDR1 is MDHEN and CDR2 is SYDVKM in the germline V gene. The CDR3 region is CASRQGRYGYTF. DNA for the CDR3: TGTGCCAGCAGGCAGGGTCGCTATGGCTACACCTTC.

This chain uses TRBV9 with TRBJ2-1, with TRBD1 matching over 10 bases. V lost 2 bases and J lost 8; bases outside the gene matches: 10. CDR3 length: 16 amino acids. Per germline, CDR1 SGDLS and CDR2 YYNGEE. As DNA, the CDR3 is TGTGCCAGCAGCGTCTTAGGGACAGGGGCGGGCGATGAGCAGTTCTTC. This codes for CASSVLGTGAGDEQFF.

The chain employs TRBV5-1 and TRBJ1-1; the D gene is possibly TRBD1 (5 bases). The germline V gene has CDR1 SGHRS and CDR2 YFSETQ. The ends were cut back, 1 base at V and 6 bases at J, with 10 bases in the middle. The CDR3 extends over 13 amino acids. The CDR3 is CASSLSRGSEAFF. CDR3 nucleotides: TGCGCCAGCAGCTTGTCCCGGGGGTCTGAAGCTTTCTTT.

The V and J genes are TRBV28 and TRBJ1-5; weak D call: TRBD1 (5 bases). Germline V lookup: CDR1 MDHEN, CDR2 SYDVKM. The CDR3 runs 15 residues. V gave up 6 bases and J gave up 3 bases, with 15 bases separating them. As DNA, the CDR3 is TGTGCCAGCAGGGGGCGTCAGGCCCTCAATCAGCCCCAGCATTTT. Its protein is CASRGRQALNQPQHF.

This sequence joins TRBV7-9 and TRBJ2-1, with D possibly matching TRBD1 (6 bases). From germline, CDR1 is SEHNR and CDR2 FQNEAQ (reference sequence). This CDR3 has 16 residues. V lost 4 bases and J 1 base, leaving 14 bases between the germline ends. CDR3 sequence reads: CASSSTRGRSYNEQFF. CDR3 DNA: TGTGCCAGCAGCTCTACCAGGGGAAGGTCCTACAATGAGCAGTTCTTC. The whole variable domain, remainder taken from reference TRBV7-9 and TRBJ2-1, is DTGVSQNPRHKITKRGQNVTFRCDPISEHNRLYWYRQTLGQGPEFLTYFQNEAQLEKSRLLSDRFSAERPKGSFSTLEIQRTEQGDSAMYLCASSSTRGRSYNEQFFGPGTRLTVL.

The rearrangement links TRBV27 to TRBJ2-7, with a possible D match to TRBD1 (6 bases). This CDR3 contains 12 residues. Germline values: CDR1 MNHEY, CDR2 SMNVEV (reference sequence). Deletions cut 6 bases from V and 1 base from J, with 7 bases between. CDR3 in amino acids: CASSGQSYEQYF. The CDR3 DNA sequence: TGTGCCAGCAGCGGACAGTCCTACGAGCAGTACTTC.

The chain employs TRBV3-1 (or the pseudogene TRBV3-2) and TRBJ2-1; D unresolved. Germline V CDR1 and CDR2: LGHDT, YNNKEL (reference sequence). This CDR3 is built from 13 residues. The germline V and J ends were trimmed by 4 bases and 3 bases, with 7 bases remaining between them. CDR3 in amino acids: CASSPRLYNEQFF. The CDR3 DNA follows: TGTGCCAGCAGCCCCCGCCTCTACAATGAGCAGTTCTTC.

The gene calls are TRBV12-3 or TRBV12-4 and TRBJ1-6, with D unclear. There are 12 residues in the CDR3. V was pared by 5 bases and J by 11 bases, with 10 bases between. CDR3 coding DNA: TGTGCCAGCAGTCGGCCGACTGCACCCCTCCACTTT. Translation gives CASSRPTAPLHF.

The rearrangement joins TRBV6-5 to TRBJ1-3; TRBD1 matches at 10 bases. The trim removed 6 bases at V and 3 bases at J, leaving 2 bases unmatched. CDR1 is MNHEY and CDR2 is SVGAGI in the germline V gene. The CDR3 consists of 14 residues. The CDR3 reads CASRTGGDGNTIYF. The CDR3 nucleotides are TGTGCCAGCAGGACAGGGGGCGATGGAAACACCATATATTTT.

The CDR3 spells CASSSSGTGGDSRGYTF. For the CDR3, the DNA is TGTGCCAGCAGCTCTTCCGGGACAGGGGGCGATTCGAGGGGCTACACCTTC. The chain couples TRBV7-2 to TRBJ1-2; 12 positions match TRBD1. With 4 bases clipped from V and 8 bases from J, the junction kept 14 bases outside the gene matches. The CDR3 length is 17 residues. The germline CDR1 and CDR2 sequences are SGHTA and FQGNSA. Full variable domain (outside the CDR3, taken from reference TRBV7-2 and TRBJ1-2): GAGVSQSPSNKVTEKGKDVELRCDPISGHTALYWYRQSLGQGLEFLIYFQGNSAPDKSGLPSDRFSAERTGGSVSTLTIQRTQQEDSAVYLCASSSSGTGGDSRGYTFGSGTRLTVV.

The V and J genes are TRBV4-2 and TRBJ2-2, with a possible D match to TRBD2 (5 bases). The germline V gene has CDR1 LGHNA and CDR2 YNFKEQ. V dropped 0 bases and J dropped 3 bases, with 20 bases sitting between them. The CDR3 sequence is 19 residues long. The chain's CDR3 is CASSQDPLGKKPYTGELFF. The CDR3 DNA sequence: TGTGCCAGCAGCCAAGATCCCCTCGGGAAAAAACCTTACACCGGGGAGCTGTTTTTT.

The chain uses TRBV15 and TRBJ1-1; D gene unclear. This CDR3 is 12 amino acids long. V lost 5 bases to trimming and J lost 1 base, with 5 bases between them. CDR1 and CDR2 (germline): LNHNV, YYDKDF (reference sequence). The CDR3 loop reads CATSAQNTEAFF. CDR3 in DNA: TGTGCCACCAGCGCTCAGAACACTGAAGCTTTCTTT.

The DNA of the CDR3 is TGTGCCAGCAGCTTAGCGCTAGGGACAGGGAGTCGAGACACCATATATTTT. Translation: CASSLALGTGSRDTIYF. The chain has TRBV7-9 and TRBJ1-3; TRBD1 matches 9 bases. Germline CDR1 is SEHNR and CDR2 is FQNEAQ (reference sequence). This CDR3 has 17 residues. The V segment lost 0 bases and the J segment 8 bases; nucleotides outside the gene matches: 11.

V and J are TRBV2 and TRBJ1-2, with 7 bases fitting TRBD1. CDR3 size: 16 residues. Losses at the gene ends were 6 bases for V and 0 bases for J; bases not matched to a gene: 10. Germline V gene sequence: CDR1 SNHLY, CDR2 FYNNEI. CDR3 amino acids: CASRVRQGPTNYGYTF. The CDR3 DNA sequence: TGTGCCAGCAGGGTACGACAGGGACCTACTAACTATGGCTACACCTTC.

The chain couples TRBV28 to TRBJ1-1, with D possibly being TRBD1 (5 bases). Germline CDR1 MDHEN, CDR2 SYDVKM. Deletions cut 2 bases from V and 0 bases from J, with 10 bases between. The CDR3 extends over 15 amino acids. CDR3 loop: CASSLGAAMNTEAFF. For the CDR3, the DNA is TGTGCCAGCAGTTTAGGGGCAGCTATGAACACTGAAGCTTTCTTT.

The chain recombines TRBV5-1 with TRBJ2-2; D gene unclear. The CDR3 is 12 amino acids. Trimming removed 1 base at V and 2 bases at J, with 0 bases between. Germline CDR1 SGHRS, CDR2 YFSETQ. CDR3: CASSLNTGELFF. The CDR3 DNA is TGCGCCAGCAGCTTGAACACCGGGGAGCTGTTTTTT.

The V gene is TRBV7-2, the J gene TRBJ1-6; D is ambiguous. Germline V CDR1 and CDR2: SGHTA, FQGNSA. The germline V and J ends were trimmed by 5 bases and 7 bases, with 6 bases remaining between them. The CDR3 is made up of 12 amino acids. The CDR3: CASSPGNSPLHF. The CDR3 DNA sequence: TGTGCCAGCAGCCCGGGGAATTCACCCCTCCACTTT. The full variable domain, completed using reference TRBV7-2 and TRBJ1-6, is GAGVSQSPSNKVTEKGKDVELRCDPISGHTALYWYRQSLGQGLEFLIYFQGNSAPDKSGLPSDRFSAERTGGSVSTLTIQRTQQEDSAVYLCASSPGNSPLHFGNGTRLTVT.

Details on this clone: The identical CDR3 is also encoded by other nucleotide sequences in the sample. The CDR3, as DNA: TGTGCCAGCAGCGTAGGGACTAGCGGAGACTACGAGCAGTACTTC. Translation: CASSVGTSGDYEQYF. This chain connects TRBV9 to TRBJ2-7, with 10 bases matching TRBD2. The germline V gene encodes CDR1 SGDLS and CDR2 YYNGEE. This CDR3 is built from 15 residues. V lost 0 bases to trimming and J lost 3 bases; unmatched junction nucleotides: 3.

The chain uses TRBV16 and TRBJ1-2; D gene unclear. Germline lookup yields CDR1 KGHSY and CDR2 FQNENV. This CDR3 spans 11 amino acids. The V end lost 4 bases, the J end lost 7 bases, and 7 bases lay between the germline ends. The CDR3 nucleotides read TGTGCCAGCAGCCCCGGCCCTGGCTACACCTTC. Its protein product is CASSPGPGYTF. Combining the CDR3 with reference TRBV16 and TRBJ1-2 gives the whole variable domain GEEVAQTPKHLVRGEGQKAKLYCAPIKGHSYVFWYQQVLKNEFKFLISFQNENVFDETGMPKERFSAKCLPNSPCSLEIQATKLEDSAVYFCASSPGPGYTFGSGTRLTVV.

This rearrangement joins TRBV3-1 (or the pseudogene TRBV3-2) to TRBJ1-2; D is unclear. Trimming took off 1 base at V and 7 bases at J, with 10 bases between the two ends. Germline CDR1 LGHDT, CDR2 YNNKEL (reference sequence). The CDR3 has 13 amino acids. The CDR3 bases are TGTGCCAGCAGCCAAGGCGTGGGTTCTGGCTACACCTTC. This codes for CASSQGVGSGYTF.